Included here is one T cell receptor (beta chain) sequence, with context. Its antigen is unknown. No much larger clone is present one base from it, and per-base qualities are unavailable. The data are from a study of shared clonotypes between healthy human individuals (dated by TCRdb to the early 2020s). Regarding the study in general: A couple of women and a few men aged 18 to 49 years were included in the cohort. For each donor, three plates each were used for CD4 naive and CD4 memory, two plates were used for CD8 naive, and one plate was used for CD8 memory. To estimate repertoire size and how much clonotype sharing occurs between individuals, the study deeply sequenced the blood TCR repertoires of about five healthy adults. Libraries were prepared and TCR repertoires were sequenced by different laboratories using diverse techniques, in order to increase sequencing depth and limit assay-specific biases. Leukapheresis yielded between about 0.9 and 8.9 billion PBMCs per donor.

The donors were healthy, HIV-negative adults with no recently reported acute infections or vaccinations. Only Caucasian adults living in Nashville, Tennessee, USA were represented among the donors. CD4+ T cells were enriched through magnetic negative selection, after which naive cells were positively selected on CD45RA and the remaining negative fraction served as the memory subset. After blood collection by leukapheresis, PBMCs were isolated using Ficoll-Histopaque density gradient centrifugation and then cryopreserved in the vapor phase of liquid nitrogen. Analytical flow cytometry was used to check the purity and quantity of every magnetically sorted T cell population. From each sorted fraction, genomic DNA was isolated and quantified by UV absorbance on a Nanodrop 2000c. What the authors observed across the whole study: Sampling was restricted to blood, and TCR repertoires in tissues likely differ from the TCR repertoires found in blood. The genetic and exposure-history diversity represented was limited by the small number of donors. Estimated clonotype richness was generally larger for naive than for memory subsets. Compared with non-shared clonotypes, the clonotypes found in all four sorted-subset donors had higher generation probabilities. Incomplete sequencing was indicated by rarefaction of sorted-subset datasets, despite the large sequencing depth. Based on pairwise subsampling, the degree of clonotype sharing among donors was expected to be affected by sequencing depth. About 5% of naive CD4, 3.5% of naive CD8, roughly 2.4% of memory CD4, and about 0.4% of memory CD8 clonotypes were shared across several donors.

CDR1 and CDR2 are drawn from the germline V gene: SGHVS, FQNEAQ. Cut back by 4 bases and 8 bases, the V and J ends lie 11 bases apart. Its CDR3 holds 12 amino acids, cysteine through phenylalanine. The kept DNA is CDR3 alone, 36 bases in frame from the first base. Using the deep immunoSEQ assay, TCR CDR3 regions were amplified from genomic DNA by multiplex PCR. For each cell subset, the extracted genomic DNA was distributed evenly across all wells of several immunoSEQ 96-well plates, and each plate served as one replicate. For sorted subsets, approximately 200 ng of genomic DNA, equivalent to roughly 33,000 T cell genomes, went into each replicate PCR. Purified libraries were measured with a Qubit 3.0 fluorometer, size-checked on a Bioanalyzer 2100, and measured again with the KAPA Library Quantification kit. Every immunoSEQ 96-well plate was sequenced on a separate single-read 150-cycle Illumina NextSeq 550 flow cell. Per the original workflow: Because the immunoSEQ output included only junctional sequences and no quality scores, the filtering could not be the same as the filtering used for full-length reads. Sequences were annotated with PyIR, a Python wrapper for IgBLAST v1.9, and V/J genes and CDR3 were assigned using IMGT germline references. Reads were removed for weak V/J assignments (E-value above 1e-6), missing CDR3, stop codons, out-of-frame junctions, or ambiguous translated residues. V3J clonotypes were defined as sequences sharing an identical inferred V gene, J gene, and CDR3 amino acid sequence. Percentage overlap between repertoires was computed as shared unique clonotypes divided by the size of the smaller repertoire. Three approaches were used to assess repertoire richness: RTK rarefaction, the Chao1 estimator, and Recon v2.1 estimates of unobserved clonotypes. Generation probabilities for all TCRbeta clonotypes obtained by the gDNA method from several donors were computed using OLGA. The immuneACCESS repertoire file appears here via TCRdb, limited to in-frame rearrangements. These files lack a portion of the clones; in checked studies, under half of the deficit traces to unresolved V genes, and the cause of the others is not known. That table supplies the V and J calls and clone size; D and trimming were determined from the DNA. A total of some 1 million clones appear in this sample, around four fifths of them only once. 1.4% of the sample is held by the ten biggest clonotypes.

This chain is built from TRBV7-8 and TRBJ1-2, with the D gene call left open. Specimen: memory CD4+ T cells sorted from blood. The cell subset or site label, read with the paper, signifies: CD45RA-negative fraction. The sequence was collected from a man aged 18 to 29 in good health. The CDR3 reads CASSSQTRGYTF. The DNA sequence follows: TGTGCCAGCAGCTCCCAAACACGGGGCTACACCTTC.